The clone carrying this T cell receptor (beta chain) was seen only a few times. No antigen is known for it. The DNA is left out, because the CDR3 cannot be placed on it with certainty; the CDR3 is given as TCRdb lists it. Constant-segment primers and 5'RACE yielded cDNA libraries for TCR alpha and TCR beta, each carrying sample barcodes and UMIs. TCRdb independently ran MiXCR on the 5' RACE reads; one entry per CDR3 protein. The table has approximately 300,000 distinct CDR3 sequences, roughly 8.2% seen once. These data belong to a study of T-cell memory formation after mild COVID-19. Study-level background: Clusters of TCRs were largely donor specific.

Study results and caveats: Pre-infection memory harbored some responding clones, suggesting cross-reactive memory joined. Contracting clones from day 15 to 85 showed balanced CD4/CD8; later expanders favored CD4+.

A total of 19 residues make up the CDR3, ends included. The chain has TRBV7-5 and TRBJ2-4; the table calls TRBD1, which could not be checked here. TRBV7-5 is an annotated pseudogene. The sequence came from a man between 18 and 29 years old who had mild COVID-19 (a few samples of this study predate the infection). Cell type and time point are not known. The sequencing input was PBMCs or a T cell subset sorted from them (not recorded which). CDR3 sequence reads: CISVPEARTGIGGWNIQYF.